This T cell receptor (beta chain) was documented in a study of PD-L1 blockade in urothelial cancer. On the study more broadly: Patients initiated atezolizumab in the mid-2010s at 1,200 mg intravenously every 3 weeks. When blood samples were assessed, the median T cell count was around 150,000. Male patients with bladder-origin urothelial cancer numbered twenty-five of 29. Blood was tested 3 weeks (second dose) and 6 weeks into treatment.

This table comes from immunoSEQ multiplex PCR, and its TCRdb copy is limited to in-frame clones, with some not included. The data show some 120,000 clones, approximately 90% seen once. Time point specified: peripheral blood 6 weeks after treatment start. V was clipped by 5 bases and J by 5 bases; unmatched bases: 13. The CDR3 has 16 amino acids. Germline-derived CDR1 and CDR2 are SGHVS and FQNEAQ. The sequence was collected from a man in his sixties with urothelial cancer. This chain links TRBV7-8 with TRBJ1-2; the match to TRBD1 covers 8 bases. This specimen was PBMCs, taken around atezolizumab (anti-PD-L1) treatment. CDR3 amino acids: CASSQTGGHGEYGYTF. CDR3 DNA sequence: TGTGCCAGCAGCCAAACAGGGGGTCACGGAGAATATGGCTACACCTTC.